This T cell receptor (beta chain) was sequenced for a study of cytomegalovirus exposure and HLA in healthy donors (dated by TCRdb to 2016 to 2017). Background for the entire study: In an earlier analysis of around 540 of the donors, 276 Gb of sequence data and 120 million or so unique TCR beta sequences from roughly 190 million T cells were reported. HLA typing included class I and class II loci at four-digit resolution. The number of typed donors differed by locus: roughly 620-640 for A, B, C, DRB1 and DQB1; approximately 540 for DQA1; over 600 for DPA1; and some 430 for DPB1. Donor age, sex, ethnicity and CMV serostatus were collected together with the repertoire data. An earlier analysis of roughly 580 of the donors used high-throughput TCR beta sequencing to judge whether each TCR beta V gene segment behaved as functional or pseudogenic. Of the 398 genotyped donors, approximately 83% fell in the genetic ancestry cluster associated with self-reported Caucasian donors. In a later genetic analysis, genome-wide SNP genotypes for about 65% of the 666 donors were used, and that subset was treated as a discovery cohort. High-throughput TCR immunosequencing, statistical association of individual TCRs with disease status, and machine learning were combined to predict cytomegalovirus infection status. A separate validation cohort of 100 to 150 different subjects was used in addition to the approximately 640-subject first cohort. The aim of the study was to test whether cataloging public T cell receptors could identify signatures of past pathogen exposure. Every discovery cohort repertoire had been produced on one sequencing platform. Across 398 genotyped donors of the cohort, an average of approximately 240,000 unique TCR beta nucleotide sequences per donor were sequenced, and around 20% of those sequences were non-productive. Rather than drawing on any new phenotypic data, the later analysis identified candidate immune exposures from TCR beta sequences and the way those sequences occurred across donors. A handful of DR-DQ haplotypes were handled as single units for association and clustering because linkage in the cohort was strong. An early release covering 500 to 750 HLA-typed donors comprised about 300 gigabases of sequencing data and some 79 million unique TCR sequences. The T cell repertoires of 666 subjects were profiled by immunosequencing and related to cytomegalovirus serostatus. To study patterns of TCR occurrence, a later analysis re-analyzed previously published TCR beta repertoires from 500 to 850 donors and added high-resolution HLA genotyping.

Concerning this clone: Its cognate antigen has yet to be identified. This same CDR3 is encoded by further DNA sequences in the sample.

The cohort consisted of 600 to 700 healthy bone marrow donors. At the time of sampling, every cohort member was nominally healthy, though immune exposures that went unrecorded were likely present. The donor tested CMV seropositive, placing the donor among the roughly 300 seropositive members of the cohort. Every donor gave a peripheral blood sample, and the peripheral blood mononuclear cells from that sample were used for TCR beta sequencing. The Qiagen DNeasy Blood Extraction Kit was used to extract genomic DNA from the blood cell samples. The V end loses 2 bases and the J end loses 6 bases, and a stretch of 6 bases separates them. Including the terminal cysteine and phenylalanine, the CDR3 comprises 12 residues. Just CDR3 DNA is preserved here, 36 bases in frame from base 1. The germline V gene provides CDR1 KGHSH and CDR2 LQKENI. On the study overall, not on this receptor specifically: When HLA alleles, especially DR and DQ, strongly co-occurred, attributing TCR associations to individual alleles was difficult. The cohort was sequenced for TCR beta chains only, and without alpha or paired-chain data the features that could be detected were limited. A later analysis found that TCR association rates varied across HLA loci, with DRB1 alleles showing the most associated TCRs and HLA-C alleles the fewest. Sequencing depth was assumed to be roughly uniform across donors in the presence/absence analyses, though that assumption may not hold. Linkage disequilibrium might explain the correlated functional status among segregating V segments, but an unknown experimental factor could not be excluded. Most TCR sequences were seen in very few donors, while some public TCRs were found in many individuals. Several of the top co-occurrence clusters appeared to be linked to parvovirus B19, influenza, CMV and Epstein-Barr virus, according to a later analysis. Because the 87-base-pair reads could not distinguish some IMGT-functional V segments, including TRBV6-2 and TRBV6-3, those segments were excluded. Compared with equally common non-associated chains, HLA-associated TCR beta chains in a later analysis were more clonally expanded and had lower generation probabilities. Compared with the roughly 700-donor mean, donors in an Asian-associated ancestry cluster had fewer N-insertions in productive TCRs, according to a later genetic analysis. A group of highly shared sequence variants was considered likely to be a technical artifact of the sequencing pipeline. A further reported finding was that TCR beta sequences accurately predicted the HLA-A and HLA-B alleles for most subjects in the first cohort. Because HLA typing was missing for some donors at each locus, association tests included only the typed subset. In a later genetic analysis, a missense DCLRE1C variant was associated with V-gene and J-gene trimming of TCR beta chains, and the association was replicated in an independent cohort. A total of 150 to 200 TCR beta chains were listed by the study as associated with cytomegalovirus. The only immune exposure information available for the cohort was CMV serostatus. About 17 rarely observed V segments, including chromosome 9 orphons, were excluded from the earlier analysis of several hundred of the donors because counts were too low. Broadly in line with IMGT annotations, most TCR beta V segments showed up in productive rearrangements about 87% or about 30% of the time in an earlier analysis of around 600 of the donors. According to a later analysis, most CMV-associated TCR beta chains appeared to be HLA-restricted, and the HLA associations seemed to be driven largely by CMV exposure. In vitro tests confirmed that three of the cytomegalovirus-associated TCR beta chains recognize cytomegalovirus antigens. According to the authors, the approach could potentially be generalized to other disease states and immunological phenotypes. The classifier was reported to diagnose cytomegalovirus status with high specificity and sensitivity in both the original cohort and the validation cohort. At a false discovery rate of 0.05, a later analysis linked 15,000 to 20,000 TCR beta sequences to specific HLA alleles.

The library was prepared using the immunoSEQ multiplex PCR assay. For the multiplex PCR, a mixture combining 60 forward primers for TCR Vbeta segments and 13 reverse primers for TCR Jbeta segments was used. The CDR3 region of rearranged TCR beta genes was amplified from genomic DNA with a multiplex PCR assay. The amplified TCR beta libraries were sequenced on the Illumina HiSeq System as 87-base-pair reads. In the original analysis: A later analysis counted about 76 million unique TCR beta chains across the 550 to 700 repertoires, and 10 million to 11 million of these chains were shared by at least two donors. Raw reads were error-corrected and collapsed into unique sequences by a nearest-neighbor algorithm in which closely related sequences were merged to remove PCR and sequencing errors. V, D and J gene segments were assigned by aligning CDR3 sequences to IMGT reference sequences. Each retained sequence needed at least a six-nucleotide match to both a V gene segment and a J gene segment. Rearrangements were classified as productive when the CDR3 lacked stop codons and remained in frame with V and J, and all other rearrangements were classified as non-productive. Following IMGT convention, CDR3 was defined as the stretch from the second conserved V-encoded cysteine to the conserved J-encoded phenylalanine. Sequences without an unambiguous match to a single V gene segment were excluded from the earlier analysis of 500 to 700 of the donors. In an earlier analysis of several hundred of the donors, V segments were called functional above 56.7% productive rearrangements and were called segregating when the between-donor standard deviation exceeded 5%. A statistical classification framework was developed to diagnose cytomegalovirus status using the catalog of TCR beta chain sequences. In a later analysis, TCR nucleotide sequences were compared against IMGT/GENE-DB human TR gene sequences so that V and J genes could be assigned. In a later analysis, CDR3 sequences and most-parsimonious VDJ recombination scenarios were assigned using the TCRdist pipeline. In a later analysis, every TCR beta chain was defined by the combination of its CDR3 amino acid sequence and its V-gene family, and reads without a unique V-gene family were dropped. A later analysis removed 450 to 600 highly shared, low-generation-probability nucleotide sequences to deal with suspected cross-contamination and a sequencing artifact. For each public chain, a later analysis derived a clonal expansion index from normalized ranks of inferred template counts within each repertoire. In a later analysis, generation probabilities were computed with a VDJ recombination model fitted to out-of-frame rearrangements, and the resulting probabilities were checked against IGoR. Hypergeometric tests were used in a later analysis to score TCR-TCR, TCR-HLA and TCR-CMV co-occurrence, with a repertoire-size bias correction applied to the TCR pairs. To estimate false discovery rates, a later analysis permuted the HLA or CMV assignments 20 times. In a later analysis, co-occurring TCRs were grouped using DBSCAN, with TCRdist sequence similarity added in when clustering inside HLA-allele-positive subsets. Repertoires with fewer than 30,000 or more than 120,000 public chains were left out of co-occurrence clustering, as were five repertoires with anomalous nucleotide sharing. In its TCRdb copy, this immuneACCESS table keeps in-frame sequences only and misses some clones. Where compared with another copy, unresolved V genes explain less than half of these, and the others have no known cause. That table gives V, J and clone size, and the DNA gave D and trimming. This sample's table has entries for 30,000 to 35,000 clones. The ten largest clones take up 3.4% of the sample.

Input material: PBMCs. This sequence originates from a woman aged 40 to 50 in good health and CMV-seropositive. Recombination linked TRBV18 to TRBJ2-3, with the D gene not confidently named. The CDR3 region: CASSPSRDTQYF. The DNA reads TGTGCCAGCTCACCATCTCGTGATACGCAGTATTTT. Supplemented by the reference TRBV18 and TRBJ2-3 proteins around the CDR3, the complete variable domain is NAGVMQNPRHLVRRRGQEARLRCSPMKGHSHVYWYRQLPEEGLKFMVYLQKENIIDESGMPKERFSAEFPKEGPSILRIQQVVRGDSAAYFCASSPSRDTQYFGPGTRLTVL.